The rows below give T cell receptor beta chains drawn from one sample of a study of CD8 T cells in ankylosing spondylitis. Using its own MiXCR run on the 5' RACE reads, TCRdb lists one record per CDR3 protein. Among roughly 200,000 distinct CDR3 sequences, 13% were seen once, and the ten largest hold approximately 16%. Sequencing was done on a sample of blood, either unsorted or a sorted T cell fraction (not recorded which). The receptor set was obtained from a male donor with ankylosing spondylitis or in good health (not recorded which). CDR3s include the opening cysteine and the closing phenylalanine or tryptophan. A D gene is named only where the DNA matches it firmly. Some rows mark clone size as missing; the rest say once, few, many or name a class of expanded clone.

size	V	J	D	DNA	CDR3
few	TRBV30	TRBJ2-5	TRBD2	TGTGCCTGGGCTAGCGGGGGCCAAGAGACCCAGTACTTC	CAWASGGQETQYF
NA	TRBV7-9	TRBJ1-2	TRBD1	TGTGCCAGCAGGCATCCGGGACAGGGGTATGGCTACACCTTC	CASRHPGQGYGYTF
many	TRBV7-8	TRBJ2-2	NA	TGTGCCAGCAGCTTACGGGTTTCCGGGGAGCTGTTTTTT	CASSLRVSGELFF
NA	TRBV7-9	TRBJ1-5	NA	TGTGCCAGCAGCCTCCCTAACCAGCCCCAGCATTTT	CASSLPNQPQHF
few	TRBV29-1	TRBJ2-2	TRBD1	TGCAGCGGAAGCGGGACAGGGGGCACCGGGGAGCTGTTTTTT	CSGSGTGGTGELFF
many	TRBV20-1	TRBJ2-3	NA	TGCAGTGCTAGAGGGGCCGGGACGGTATTAGATACGCAGTATTTT	CSARGAGTVLDTQYF
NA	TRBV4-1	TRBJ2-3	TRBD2	TGCGCCAGTGGGAGGGCTAGCGGCACAGATACGCAGTATTTT	CASGRASGTDTQYF
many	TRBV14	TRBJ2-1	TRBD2	TGTGCCAGCAGCCAAGATACAGCGGGGTCACCCTACAATGAGCAGTTCTTC	CASSQDTAGSPYNEQFF
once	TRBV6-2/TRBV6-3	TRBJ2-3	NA	TGTGCCAGCAGGATAGGGCCTACAGATACGCAGTATTTT	CASRIGPTDTQYF
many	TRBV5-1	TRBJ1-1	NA	TGCGCCAGCAGCTCCGGGGGGGGGTACACTGAAGCTTTCTTT	CASSSGGGYTEAFF
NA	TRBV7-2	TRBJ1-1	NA	TGTGCCAGCAGCCCAAAGGGGCATGAAGCTTTCTTT	CASSPKGHEAFF
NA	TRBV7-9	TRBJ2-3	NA	TGTGCCAGCACCCTCTCCCGCGGGATGGGAGATACGCAGTATTTT	CASTLSRGMGDTQYF
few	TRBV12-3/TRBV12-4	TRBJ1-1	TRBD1	TGTGCCACCTCCCCGGGACAGGGTATGGAAGCTTTCTTT	CATSPGQGMEAFF
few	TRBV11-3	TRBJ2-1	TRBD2	TGTGCCAGCAGCTTAGGTTTGGGACTAGCGGTCCCCCAGTTCTTC	CASSLGLGLAVPQFF
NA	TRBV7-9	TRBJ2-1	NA	TGTGCCAGCAGCTCAGGGTCTGCGGCCAGTGAGCAGTTCTTC	CASSSGSAASEQFF
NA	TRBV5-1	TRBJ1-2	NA	TGCGCCAGCAGCTTCGGGGGGCCTGGCTATGGCTACACCTTC	CASSFGGPGYGYTF
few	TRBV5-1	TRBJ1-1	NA	TGCGCCAGCAGCTTGAGGAGGGGCCCAGTCAACACTGAAGCTTTCTTT	CASSLRRGPVNTEAFF
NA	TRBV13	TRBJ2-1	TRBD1	TGTGCCAGCAGCTCGGACAGGGAACCCTACAATGAGCAGTTCTTC	CASSSDREPYNEQFF